This section outlines one T cell receptor (beta chain) sequence together with its context. The antigen is not known. The record originates from a study of monozygotic twins with inflammatory bowel disease. General study results and limits: A single strong clonotype or signal linked to IBD was not supported.

CDR3 size: 14 residues. Germline CDR1 and CDR2: SGHAT and FQNNGV. Per individual sample, eight separate reactions were used to make cDNA. Template switching introduced UMIs that contain a 6-nucleotide sample barcode. cDNA encoding TCRalpha and TCRbeta underwent two nested PCRs of roughly 15 and 9 cycles, each of which was followed by bead purification. No DNA is given; TCRdb re-called the 5' RACE reads and lists each CDR3 protein once. The sample is made up of 300,000 to 350,000 distinct CDR3 sequences, and the top ten hold over 2% of it. The TCR was taken from a human donor with ulcerative colitis or Crohn's disease, or a healthy co-twin of an affected twin (not recorded which). The chain has TRBV11-2 and TRBJ2-1; TCRdb indicates TRBD1, and absent DNA this call remains unverified. The sequenced material came from blood. CDR3 loop: CASSSSGRGDEQFF.